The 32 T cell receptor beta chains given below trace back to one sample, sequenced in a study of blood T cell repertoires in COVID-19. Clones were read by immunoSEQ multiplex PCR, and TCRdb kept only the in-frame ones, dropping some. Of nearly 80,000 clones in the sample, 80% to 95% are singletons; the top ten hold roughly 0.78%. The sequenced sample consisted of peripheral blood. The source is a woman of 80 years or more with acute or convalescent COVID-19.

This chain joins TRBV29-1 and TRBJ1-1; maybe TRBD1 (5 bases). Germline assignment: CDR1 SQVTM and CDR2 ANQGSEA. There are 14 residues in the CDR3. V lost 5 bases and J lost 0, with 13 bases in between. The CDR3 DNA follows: TGCAGCGTTATGGCGGGACCTATGAACACTGAAGCTTTCTTT. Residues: CSVMAGPMNTEAFF. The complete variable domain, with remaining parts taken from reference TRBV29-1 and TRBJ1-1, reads SAVISQKPSRDICQRGTSLTIQCQVDSQVTMMFWYRQQPGQSLTLIATANQGSEATYESGFVIDKFPISRPNLTFSTLTVSNMSPEDSSIYLCSVMAGPMNTEAFFGQGTRLTVV.

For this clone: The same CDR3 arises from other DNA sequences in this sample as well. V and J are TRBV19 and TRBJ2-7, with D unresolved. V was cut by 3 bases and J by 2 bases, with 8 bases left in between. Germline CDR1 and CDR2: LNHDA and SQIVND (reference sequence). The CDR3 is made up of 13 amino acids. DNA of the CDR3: TGTGCCAGTAGTATCGGTCAAGCCTACGAGCAGTACTTC. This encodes CASSIGQAYEQYF.

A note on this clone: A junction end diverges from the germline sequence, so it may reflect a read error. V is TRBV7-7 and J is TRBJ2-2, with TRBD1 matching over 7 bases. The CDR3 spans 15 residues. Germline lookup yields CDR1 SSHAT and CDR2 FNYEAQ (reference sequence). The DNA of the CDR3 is TGTGCTAGCAGCCCGACAGGGAGCGCTGGCGGGGAGCTGTTTTTT. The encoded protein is CASSPTGSAGGELFF.

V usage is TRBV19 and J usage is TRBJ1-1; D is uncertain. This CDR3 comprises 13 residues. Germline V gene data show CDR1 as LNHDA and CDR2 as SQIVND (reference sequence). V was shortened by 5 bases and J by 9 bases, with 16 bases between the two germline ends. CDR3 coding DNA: TGTGCCAGTAGTTCCGGTACCTTGCAAAAAGCTTTCTTT. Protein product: CASSSGTLQKAFF.

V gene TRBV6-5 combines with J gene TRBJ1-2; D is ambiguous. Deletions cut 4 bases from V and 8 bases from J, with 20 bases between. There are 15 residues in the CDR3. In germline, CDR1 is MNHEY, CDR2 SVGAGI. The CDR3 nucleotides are TGTGCCAGCAGTTCCCCAGCGGCGAACCTGGGAGGCTACACCTTC. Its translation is CASSSPAANLGGYTF.

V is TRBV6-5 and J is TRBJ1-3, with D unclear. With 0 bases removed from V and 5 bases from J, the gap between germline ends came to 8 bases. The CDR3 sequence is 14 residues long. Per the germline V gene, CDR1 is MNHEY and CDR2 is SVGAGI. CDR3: CASSYSISRNTIYF. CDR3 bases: TGTGCCAGCAGTTACTCGATTAGCAGAAACACCATATATTTT.

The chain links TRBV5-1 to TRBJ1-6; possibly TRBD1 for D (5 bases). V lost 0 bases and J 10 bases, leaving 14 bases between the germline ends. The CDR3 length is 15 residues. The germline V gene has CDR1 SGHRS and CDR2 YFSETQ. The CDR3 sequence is CASSLAQGTKSPLHF. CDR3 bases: TGCGCCAGCAGCTTGGCCCAGGGAACTAAATCACCCCTCCACTTT.

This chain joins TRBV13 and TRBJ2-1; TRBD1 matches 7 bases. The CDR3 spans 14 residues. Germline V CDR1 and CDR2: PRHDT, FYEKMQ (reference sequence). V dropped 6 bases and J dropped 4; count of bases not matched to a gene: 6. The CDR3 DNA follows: TGTGCCAGCAGACGACAGGGTAATTACAATGAGCAGTTCTTC. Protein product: CASRRQGNYNEQFF.

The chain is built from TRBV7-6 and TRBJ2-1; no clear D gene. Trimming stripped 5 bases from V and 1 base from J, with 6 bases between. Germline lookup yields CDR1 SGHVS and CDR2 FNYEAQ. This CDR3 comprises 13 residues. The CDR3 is CASSRSSYNEQFF. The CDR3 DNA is TGTGCCAGCAGCCGTTCTTCCTACAATGAGCAGTTCTTC. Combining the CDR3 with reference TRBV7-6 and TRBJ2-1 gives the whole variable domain GAGVSQSPRYKVTKRGQDVALRCDPISGHVSLYWYRQALGQGPEFLTYFNYEAQQDKSGLPNDRFSAERPEGSISTLTIQRTEQRDSAMYRCASSRSSYNEQFFGPGTRLTVL.

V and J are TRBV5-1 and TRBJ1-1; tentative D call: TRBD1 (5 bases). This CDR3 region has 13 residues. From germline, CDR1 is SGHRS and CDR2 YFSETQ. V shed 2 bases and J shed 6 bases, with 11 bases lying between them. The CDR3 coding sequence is TGCGCCAGCAGCTTCGGGGGTAACGCTGAAGCTTTCTTT. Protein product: CASSFGGNAEAFF.

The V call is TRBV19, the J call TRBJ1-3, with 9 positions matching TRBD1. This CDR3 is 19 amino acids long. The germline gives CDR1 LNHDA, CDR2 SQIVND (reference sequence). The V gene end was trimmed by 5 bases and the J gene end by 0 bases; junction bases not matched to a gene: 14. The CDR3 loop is CASSPSPGDRENSGNTIYF. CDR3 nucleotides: TGTGCCAGTAGTCCCTCCCCAGGGGACAGGGAAAACTCTGGAAACACCATATATTTT. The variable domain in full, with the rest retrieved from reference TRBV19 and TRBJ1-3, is DGGITQSPKYLFRKEGQNVTLSCEQNLNHDAMYWYRQDPGQGLRLIYYSQIVNDFQKGDIAEGYSVSREKKESFPLTVTSAQKNPTAFYLCASSPSPGDRENSGNTIYFGEGSWLTVV.

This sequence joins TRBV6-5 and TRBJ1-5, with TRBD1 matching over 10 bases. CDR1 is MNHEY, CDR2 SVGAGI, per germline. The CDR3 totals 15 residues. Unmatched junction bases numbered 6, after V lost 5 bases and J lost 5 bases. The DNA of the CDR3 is TGTGCCAGCAGTCTGTCCGGACAGGGGGATCAGCCCCAGCATTTT. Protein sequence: CASSLSGQGDQPQHF.

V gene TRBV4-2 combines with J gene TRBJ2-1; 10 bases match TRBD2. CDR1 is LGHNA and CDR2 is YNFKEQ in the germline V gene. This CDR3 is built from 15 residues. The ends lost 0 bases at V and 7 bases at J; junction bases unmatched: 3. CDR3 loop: CASSQEGSGGNEQFF. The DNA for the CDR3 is TGTGCCAGCAGCCAAGAAGGTAGCGGGGGGAATGAGCAGTTCTTC.

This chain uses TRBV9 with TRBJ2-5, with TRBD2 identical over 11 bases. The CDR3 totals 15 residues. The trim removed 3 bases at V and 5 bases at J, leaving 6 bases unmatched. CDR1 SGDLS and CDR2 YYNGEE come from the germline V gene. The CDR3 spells CASSGIAGGRETQYF. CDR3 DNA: TGTGCCAGCAGCGGGATAGCGGGAGGGCGGGAGACCCAGTACTTC.

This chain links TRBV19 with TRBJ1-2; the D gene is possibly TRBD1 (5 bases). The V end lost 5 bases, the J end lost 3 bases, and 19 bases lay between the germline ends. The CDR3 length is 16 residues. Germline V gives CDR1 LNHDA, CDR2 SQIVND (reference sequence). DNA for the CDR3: TGTGCCAGTAGTCAGGGCCCCAGGTTAAGGGACTATGGCTACACCTTC. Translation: CASSQGPRLRDYGYTF.

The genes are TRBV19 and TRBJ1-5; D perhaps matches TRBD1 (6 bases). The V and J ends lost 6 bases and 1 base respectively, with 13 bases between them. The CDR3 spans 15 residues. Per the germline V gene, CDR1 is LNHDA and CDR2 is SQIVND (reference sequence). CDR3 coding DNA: TGTGCCAGTAGGCAAGGTGGACAGAGCAATCAGCCCCAGCATTTT. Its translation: CASRQGGQSNQPQHF.

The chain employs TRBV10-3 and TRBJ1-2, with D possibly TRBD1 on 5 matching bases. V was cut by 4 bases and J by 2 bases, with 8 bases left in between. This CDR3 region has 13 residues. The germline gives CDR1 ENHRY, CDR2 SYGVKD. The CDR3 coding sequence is TGTGCCATCAGTGGCGCAGGGAACTATGGCTACACCTTC. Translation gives CAISGAGNYGYTF.

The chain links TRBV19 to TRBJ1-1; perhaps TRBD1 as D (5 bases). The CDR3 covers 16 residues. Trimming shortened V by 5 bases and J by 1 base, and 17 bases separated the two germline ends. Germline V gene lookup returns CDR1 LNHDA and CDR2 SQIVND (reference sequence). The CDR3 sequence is CASSPTGRGGNTEAFF. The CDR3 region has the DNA TGTGCCAGTAGTCCTACCGGGAGGGGCGGGAACACTGAAGCTTTCTTT.

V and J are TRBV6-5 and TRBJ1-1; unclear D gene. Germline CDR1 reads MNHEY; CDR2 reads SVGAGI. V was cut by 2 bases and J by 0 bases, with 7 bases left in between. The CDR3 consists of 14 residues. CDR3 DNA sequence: TGTGCCAGCAGTTACGCGGAAATGAACACTGAAGCTTTCTTT. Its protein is CASSYAEMNTEAFF.

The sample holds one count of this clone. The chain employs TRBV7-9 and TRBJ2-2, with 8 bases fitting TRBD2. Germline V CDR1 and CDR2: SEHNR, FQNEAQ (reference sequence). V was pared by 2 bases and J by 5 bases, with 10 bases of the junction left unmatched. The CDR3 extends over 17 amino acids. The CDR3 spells CASSLPGGAGETGELFF. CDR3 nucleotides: TGTGCCAGCAGCTTACCCGGGGGAGCGGGAGAGACCGGGGAGCTGTTTTTT.

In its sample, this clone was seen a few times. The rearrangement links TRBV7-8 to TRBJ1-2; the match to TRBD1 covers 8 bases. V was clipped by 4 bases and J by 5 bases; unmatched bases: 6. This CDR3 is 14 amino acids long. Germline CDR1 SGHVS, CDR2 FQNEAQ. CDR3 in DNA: TGTGCCAGCAGCTCCGACCACAGGGGGTATGGCTACACCTTC. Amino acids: CASSSDHRGYGYTF. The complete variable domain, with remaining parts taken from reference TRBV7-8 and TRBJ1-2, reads GAGVSQSPRYKVAKRGQDVALRCDPISGHVSLFWYQQALGQGPEFLTYFQNEAQLDKSGLPSDRFFAERPEGSVSTLKIQRTQQEDSAVYLCASSSDHRGYGYTFGSGTRLTVV.

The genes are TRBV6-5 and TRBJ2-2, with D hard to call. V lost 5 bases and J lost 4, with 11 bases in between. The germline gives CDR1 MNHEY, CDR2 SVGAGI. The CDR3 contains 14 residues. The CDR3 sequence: CASSQPGGTGELFF. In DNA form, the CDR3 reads TGTGCCAGCAGTCAGCCCGGCGGCACCGGGGAGCTGTTTTTT.

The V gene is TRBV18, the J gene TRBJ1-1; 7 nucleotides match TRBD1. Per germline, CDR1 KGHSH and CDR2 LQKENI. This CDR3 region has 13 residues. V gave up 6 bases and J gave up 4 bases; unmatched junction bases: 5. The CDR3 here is CASSQDRATEAFF. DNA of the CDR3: TGTGCCAGCTCTCAAGACAGGGCCACTGAAGCTTTCTTT.

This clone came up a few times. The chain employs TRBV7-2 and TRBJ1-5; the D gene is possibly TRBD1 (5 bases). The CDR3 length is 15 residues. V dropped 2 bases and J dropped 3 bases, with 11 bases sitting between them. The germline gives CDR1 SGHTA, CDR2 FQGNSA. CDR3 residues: CASSLRGGDNQPQHF. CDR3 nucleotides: TGTGCCAGCAGCTTACGGGGGGGGGACAATCAGCCCCAGCATTTT.

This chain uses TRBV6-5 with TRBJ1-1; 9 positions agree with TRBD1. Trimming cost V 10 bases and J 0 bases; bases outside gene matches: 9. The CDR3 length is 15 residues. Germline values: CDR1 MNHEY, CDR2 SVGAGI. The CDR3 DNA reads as TGTGCCACAAGGACAGGGGAGGTCATGAACACTGAAGCTTTCTTT. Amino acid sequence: CATRTGEVMNTEAFF.

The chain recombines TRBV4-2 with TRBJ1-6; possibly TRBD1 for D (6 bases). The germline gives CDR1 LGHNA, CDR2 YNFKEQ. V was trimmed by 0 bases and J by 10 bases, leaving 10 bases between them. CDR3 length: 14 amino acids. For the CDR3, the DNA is TGTGCCAGCAGCCAAGAACAGGGTAGCTCACCCCTCCACTTT. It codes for CASSQEQGSSPLHF.

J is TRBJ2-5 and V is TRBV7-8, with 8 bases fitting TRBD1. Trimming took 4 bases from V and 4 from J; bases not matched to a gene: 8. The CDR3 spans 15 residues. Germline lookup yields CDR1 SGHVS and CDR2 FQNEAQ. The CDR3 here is CASSSTGARLETQYF. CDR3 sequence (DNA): TGTGCCAGCAGCTCGACAGGGGCCAGATTAGAGACCCAGTACTTC. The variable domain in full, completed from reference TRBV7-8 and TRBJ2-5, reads GAGVSQSPRYKVAKRGQDVALRCDPISGHVSLFWYQQALGQGPEFLTYFQNEAQLDKSGLPSDRFFAERPEGSVSTLKIQRTQQEDSAVYLCASSSTGARLETQYFGPGTRLLVL.

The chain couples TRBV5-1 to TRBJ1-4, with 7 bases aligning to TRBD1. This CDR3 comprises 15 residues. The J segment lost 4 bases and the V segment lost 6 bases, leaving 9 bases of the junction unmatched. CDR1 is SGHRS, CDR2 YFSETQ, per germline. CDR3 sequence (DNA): TGCGCCAGCAAGGGGAACAGGGGCGGTAATGAAAAACTGTTTTTT. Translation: CASKGNRGGNEKLFF.

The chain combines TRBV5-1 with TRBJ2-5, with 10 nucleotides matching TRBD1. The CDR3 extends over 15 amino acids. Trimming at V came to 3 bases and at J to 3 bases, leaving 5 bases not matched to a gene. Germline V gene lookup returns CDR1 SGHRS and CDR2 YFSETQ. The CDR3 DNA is TGCGCCAGCAGCTCACAGGGGACAGGGGAAGAGACCCAGTACTTC. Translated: CASSSQGTGEETQYF.

The CDR3 DNA reads as TGCGCCAGCAGCTTGGAGGGGATGCGGGATTCGTACAATGAGCAGTTCTTC. It specifies CASSLEGMRDSYNEQFF. The V gene is TRBV5-1, the J gene TRBJ2-1; a weak D match, TRBD2 (6 bases). This CDR3 has 17 amino acids. The germline gives CDR1 SGHRS, CDR2 YFSETQ. Trimming took off 0 bases at V and 4 bases at J, with 17 bases between the two ends.

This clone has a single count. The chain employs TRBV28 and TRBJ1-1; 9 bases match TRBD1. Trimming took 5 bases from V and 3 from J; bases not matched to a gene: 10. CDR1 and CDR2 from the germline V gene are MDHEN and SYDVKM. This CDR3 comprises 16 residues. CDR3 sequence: CASSPLGQGSDTEAFF. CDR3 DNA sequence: TGTGCCAGCAGTCCCTTAGGACAGGGGTCGGACACTGAAGCTTTCTTT.

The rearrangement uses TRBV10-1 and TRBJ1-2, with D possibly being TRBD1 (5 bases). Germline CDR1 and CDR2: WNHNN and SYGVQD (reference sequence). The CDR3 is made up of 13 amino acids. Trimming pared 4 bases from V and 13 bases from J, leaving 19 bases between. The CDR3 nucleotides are TGCGCCAGCAGTGCCCAAGTCGGGGGTCAGCTCACCTTC. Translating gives CASSAQVGGQLTF.